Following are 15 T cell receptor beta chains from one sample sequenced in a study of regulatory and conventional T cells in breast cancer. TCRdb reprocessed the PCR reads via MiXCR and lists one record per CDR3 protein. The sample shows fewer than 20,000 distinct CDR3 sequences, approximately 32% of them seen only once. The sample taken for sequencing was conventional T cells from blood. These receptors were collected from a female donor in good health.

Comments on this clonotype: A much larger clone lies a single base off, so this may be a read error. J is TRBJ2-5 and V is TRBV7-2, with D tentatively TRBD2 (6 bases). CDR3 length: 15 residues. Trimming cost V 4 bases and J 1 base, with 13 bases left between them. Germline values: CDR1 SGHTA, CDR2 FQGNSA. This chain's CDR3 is CASSSKRGVQETQYF. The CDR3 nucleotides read TGTGCCAGCAGCTCAAAACGCGGGGTCCAAGAGACCCAGTACTTC.

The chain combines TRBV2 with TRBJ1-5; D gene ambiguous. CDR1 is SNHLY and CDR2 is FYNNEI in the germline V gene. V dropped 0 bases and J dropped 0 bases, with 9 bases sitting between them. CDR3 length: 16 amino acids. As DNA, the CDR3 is TGTGCCAGCAGTGAAGCGCACGGATTTAGCAATCAGCCCCAGCATTTT. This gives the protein CASSEAHGFSNQPQHF.

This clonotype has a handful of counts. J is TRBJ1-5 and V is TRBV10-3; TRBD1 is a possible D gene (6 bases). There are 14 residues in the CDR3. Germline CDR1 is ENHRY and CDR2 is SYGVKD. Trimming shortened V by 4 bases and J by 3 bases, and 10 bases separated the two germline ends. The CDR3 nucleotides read TGTGCCATCAGTGTAGGACAGACCAATCAGCCCCAGCATTTT. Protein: CAISVGQTNQPQHF.

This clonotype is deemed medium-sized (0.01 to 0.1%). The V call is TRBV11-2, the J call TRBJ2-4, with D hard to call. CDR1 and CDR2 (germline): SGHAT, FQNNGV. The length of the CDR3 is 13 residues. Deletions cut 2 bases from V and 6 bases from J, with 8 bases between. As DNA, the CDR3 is TGTGCCAGCAGCTTAACGGACGGAAACATTCAGTACTTC. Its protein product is CASSLTDGNIQYF.

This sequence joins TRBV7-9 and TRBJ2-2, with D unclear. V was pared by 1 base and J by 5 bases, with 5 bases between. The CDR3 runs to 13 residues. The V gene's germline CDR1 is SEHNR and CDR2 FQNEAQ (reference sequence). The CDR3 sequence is CASSLVQTGELFF. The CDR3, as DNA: TGTGCCAGCAGCTTAGTACAGACCGGGGAGCTGTTTTTT.

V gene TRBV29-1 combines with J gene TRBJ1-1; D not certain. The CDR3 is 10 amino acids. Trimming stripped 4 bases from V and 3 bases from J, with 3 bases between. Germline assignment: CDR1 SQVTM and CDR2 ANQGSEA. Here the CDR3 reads CSVVYTEAFF. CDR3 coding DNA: TGCAGCGTTGTTTACACTGAAGCTTTCTTT.

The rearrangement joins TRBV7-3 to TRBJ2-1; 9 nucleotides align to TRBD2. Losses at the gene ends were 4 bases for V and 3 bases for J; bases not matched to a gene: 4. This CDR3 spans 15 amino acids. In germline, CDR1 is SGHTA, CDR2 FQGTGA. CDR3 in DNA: TGTGCCAGCAGCTATCTAGCGGGACACTACAATGAGCAGTTCTTC. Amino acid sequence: CASSYLAGHYNEQFF.

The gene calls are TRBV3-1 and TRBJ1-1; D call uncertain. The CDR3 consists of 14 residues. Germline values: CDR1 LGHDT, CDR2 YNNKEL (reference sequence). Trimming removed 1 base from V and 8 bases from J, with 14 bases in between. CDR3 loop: CASSQVQRATEAFF. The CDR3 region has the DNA TGTGCCAGCAGCCAAGTACAGCGAGCCACCGAAGCTTTCTTT.

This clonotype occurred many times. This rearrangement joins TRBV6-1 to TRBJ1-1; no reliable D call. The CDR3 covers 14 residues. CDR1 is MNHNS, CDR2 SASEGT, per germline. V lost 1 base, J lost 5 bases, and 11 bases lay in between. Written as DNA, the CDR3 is TGTGCCAGCAGTGAAGTATCTGGGAGGACTGAAGCTTTCTTT. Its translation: CASSEVSGRTEAFF.

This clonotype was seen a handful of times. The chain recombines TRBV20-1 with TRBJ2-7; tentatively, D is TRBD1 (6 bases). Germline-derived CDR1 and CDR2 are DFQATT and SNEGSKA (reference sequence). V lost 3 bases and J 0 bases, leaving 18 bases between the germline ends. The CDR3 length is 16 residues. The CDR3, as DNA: TGCAGTGCTAGTTCGAGGACAGCTGGGTACTCCTACGAGCAGTACTTC. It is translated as CSASSRTAGYSYEQYF.

The CDR3 spells CASSLDGAGRGDTQYF. CDR3 sequence (DNA): TGTGCCAGCAGCTTAGACGGGGCAGGCCGAGGGGATACGCAGTATTTT. The rearrangement uses TRBV7-2 and TRBJ2-3, with D possibly being TRBD1 or TRBD2 (5 bases each). The CDR3 covers 16 residues. CDR1 SGHTA and CDR2 FQGNSA come from the germline V gene. V dropped 1 base and J dropped 6 bases, with 17 bases sitting between them.

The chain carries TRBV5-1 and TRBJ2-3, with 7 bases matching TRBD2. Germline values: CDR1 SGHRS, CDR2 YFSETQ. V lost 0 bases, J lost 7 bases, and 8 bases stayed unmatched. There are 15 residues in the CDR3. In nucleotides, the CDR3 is TGCGCCAGCAGCTTGGAGTTCAAACTAGCGTATACGCAGTATTTT. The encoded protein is CASSLEFKLAYTQYF.

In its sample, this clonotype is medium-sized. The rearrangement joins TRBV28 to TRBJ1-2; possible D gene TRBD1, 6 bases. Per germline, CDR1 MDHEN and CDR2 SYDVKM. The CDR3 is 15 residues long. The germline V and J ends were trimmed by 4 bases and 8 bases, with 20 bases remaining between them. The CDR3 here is CASSSTLSGGLGYTF. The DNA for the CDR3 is TGTGCCAGCAGTTCGACCCTCTCGGGGGGCCTAGGCTACACCTTC.

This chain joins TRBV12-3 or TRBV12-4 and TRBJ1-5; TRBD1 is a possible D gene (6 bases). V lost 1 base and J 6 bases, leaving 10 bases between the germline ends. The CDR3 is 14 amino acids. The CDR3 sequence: CASSLDRVRQPQHF. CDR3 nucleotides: TGTGCCAGCAGTTTAGACAGGGTCCGTCAGCCCCAGCATTTT.

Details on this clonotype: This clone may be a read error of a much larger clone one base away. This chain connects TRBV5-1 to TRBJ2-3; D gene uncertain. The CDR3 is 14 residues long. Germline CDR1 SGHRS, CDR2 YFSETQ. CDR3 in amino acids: CVSRGAKGPDTQYF. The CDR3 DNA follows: TGCGTCAGCAGAGGAGCGAAGGGCCCAGATACGCAGTATTTT.